This record looks at one T cell receptor beta chain sequence and its context. This sample was included in a study of blood T cell repertoires in COVID-19. The wider study: From the United States, Italy and Spain came samples of acute and convalescent COVID-19. Nucleic acid was either cDNA or gDNA, and it came from T cells, B-cell-depleted T cells, or PBMCs.

V dropped 0 bases and J dropped 1 base, with 6 bases sitting between them. Germline CDR1 is MNHEY and CDR2 is SVGAGI. This CDR3 comprises 14 residues. Methods used by the authors: Nucleated cell number was recorded as an estimate derived from reference gene primer amplification. The protocol was immunoSEQ multiplex PCR, while the TCRdb copy is restricted to in-frame clones and leaves out a portion. V and J calls and clone size are given by that table; D and trimming were obtained from the DNA. Of under 100,000 clones in the sample, roughly 80% were seen once. The receptor comes from an older man with active or convalescent COVID-19. Sequenced input: peripheral blood. The chain joins TRBV6-5 to TRBJ1-2; D unresolved. The CDR3 region has the DNA TGTGCCAGCAGTTACTCGGGCAATAACTATGGCTACACCTTC. It translates to CASSYSGNNYGYTF.